This T cell receptor (beta chain) is from a study of T cell responses to AZD1222 COVID-19 vaccine. The germline V and J ends were trimmed by 4 bases and 1 base, with 10 bases remaining between them. Germline lookup yields CDR1 MNHEY and CDR2 SVGAGI. This CDR3 is built from 15 residues. TCRdb's copy holds only in-frame clones and misses some; the assay was immunoSEQ multiplex PCR. The repertoire holds some 170,000 clones, with around 90% as singletons. Sequencing was performed on peripheral blood, taken on day 0 of AZD1222 vaccination. The source is an adult in good health. This rearrangement joins TRBV6-5 to TRBJ2-2; D is perhaps TRBD2 (6 bases). The CDR3 DNA sequence: TGTGCCAGCAGTTGGAGGGACGTGAACACCGGGGAGCTGTTTTTT. Translation: CASSWRDVNTGELFF.